The clone carrying this T cell receptor beta chain was counted between two and nine times. Its target is unknown. The PCR made use of 60 Vbeta and 13 Jbeta primers. This table comes from immunoSEQ multiplex PCR, and its TCRdb copy is limited to in-frame clones, with some not included. The table has roughly 110,000 clones, 75% seen once. V gave up 5 bases and J gave up 5 bases; unmatched junction bases: 5. CDR1 and CDR2 from the germline V gene are SGHVS and FNYEAQ. This CDR3 is built from 15 residues. This entry is derived from a study of cytomegalovirus exposure and HLA in healthy donors. Study observations and caveats: In a later analysis, most CMV-associated TCR beta chains appeared HLA-restricted. Highly shared variants forming one cluster were likely a sequencing artifact. Presence/absence analysis assumed near-uniform sequencing depth across donors.

V and J are TRBV7-6 and TRBJ2-2, with 10 nucleotides matching TRBD2. The sequenced sample consisted of PBMCs. The clonotype comes from a man between 40 and 49 years old in good health and CMV-seronegative. CDR3 region: CASSAQLAGTGELFF. The CDR3 DNA sequence: TGTGCCAGCAGCGCGCAACTAGCGGGGACCGGGGAGCTGTTTTTT.